The 4 T cell receptor beta chains reported below all come from one sample, sequenced in a study of shared clonotypes between healthy human individuals. Measured with immunoSEQ multiplex PCR; TCRdb has only the in-frame clones, and not every one. The table lists over a million clones, around 76% of them singletons. The specimen was memory CD4+ T cells sorted from blood. Subset noted: CD45RA-negative fraction. Receptor source: a man younger than 35 in good health.

The genes are TRBV27 and TRBJ2-7; no firm D call. Trimming left V 6 bases short and J 4 bases short, with 22 bases between. The CDR3 covers 16 residues. Germline V gene sequence: CDR1 MNHEY, CDR2 SMNVEV (reference sequence). Written as DNA, the CDR3 is TGTGCCAGCAGGGAGATTTGGGCTCCAAAGCCTTACGAGCAGTACTTC. This encodes CASREIWAPKPYEQYF.

The V gene is TRBV6-5, the J gene TRBJ2-1; weak D call: TRBD1 (6 bases). Germline assignment: CDR1 MNHEY and CDR2 SVGAGI. Deletions cut 8 bases from V and 14 bases from J, with 19 bases between. The CDR3 spans 12 residues. CDR3 residues: CASAKGWGLKFF. CDR3 nucleotides: TGTGCCAGCGCCAAAGGTTGGGGGCTGAAGTTCTTC.

This sequence joins TRBV11-2 and TRBJ2-7; 8 bases are shared with TRBD1. Germline V gene lookup returns CDR1 SGHAT and CDR2 FQNNGV. The V gene end was trimmed by 2 bases and the J gene end by 2 bases; junction bases not matched to a gene: 5. The CDR3 consists of 15 residues. The chain's CDR3 is CASSLSDRATYEQYF. CDR3 coding DNA: TGTGCCAGCAGCTTATCGGACAGGGCCACCTACGAGCAGTACTTC.

This clone occurred a few times. The CDR3 sequence is CASSYNANLGNTIYF. CDR3 bases: TGTGCCAGCAGCTATAACGCAAATCTTGGAAACACCATATATTTT. J is TRBJ1-3 and V is TRBV4-2, with D unclear. CDR1 is LGHNA, CDR2 YNFKEQ, per germline. The CDR3 runs to 15 residues. V lost 5 bases and J 3 bases, leaving 14 bases between the germline ends.